This TCR beta chain was recorded in a study of blood T cell repertoires in COVID-19. For the study at large: Samples taken during acute and convalescent COVID-19 were collected in the United States, Italy and Spain. Sources were T cells, B-cell-depleted T cells, or PBMCs; the material itself was cDNA or gDNA.

Authors' processing steps: Estimation of nucleated cell counts was performed using reference gene primer amplification. Profiling relied on immunoSEQ multiplex PCR, and the TCRdb table lists in-frame clones only, not all of them. V, J and clone size were drawn from that table, and D and trimming were deduced from the DNA. The repertoire holds 65,000 to 85,000 clones, with around 82% as singletons. With 0 bases clipped from V and 5 bases from J, the junction kept 8 bases outside the gene matches. The CDR3 is 16 residues long. CDR1 and CDR2 from the germline V gene are SGDLS and YYNGEE. The genes are TRBV9 and TRBJ2-7; the match to TRBD1 covers 10 bases. This receptor was identified in a man in his fifties with active COVID-19. Sequencing was carried out using peripheral blood. The CDR3 DNA reads TGTGCCAGCAGCGTAGGTCCGGGACAGGGGAGGGACGAGCAGTACTTC. It encodes CASSVGPGQGRDEQYF.